This T cell receptor (beta chain) stems from a study of OX40 agonist ivuxolimab in advanced cancers. General study results and limits: At 0.1 to 3.0 mg/kg, CD4+ and CD8+ blood T cells expanded clonally by week 6. Fewer expanded clones were found on average in CD4+ than in CD8+ T cells.

Some clones are missing from TCRdb's copy, which holds only in-frame ones; the method was immunoSEQ multiplex PCR. The data show several thousand clones, with less than 95% seen just once and roughly 10% held by the top ten. Details on this clone: The antigen is unknown.

CDR3 length: 12 amino acids. Germline CDR1 and CDR2: SNHLY and FYNNEI. The V and J ends lost 4 bases and 16 bases respectively, with 17 bases between them. The clonotype comes from an adult with an advanced solid tumor such as melanoma, head and neck, liver or kidney cancer. The chain has TRBV2 and TRBJ2-1; D may match TRBD1 or TRBD2 (5 bases each). Sequenced material: CD4+ or CD8+ T cells sorted from blood, taken in a trial of the OX40 agonist ivuxolimab. The CDR3 coding sequence is TGTGCCAGCAGTGGTGAGGGGTTGGGTGGCTTCTTC. This encodes CASSGEGLGGFF.